This T cell receptor (beta chain) comes out of a study of CD8 T cells in ankylosing spondylitis. Trimming pared 6 bases from V and 7 bases from J, leaving 22 bases between. The V gene's germline CDR1 is SNHLY and CDR2 FYNNEI. The CDR3 loop spans 16 amino acids. Findings and caveats of the study: Ankylosing spondylitis blood appeared to carry a characteristic TCR beta motif of 7 or 8 highly homologous variants.

Regarding this clonotype: Its antigen is unknown.

Construction of TCR beta libraries was performed using quantitative 5'-RACE with molecular barcodes. TCRdb reprocessed the 5' RACE reads with MiXCR, giving one entry per CDR3 protein. This sample yields 250,000 to 350,000 distinct CDR3 sequences, of which 20% are seen a single time; 7.8% belongs to the top ten. The chain recombines TRBV2 with TRBJ1-5; weak D call: TRBD1 (5 bases). What was sequenced was blood, either unsorted or a sorted T cell fraction (not recorded which). The receptor was derived from a male donor with ankylosing spondylitis or in good health (not recorded which). DNA of the CDR3: TGTGCCAGCAGCCCCGGGACGCAGCCTTGGTCGCAGCCCCAGCATTTT. It encodes CASSPGTQPWSQPQHF.